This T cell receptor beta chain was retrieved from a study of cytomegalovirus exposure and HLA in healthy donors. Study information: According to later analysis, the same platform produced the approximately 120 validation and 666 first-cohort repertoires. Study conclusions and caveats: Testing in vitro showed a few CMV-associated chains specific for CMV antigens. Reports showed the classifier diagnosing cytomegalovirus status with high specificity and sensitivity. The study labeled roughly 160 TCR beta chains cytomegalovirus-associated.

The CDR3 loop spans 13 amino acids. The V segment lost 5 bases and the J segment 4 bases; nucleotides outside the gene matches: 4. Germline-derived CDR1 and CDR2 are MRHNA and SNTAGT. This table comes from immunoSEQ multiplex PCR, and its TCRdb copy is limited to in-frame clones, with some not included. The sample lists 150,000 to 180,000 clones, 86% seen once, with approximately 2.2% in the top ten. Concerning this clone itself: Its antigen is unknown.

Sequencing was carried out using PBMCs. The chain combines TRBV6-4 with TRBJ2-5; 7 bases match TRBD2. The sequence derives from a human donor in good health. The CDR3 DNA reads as TGTGCCAGCAGTCGCAGGGAGGGAGAGACCCAGTACTTC. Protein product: CASSRREGETQYF.